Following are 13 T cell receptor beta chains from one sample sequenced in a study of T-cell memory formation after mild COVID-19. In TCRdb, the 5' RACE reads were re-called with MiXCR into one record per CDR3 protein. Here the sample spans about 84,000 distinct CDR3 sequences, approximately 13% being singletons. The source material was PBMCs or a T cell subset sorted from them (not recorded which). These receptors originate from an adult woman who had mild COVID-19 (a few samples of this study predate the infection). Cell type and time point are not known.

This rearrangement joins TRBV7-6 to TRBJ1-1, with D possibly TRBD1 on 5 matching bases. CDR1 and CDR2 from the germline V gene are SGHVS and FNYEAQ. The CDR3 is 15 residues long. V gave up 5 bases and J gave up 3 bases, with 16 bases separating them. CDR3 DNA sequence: TGTGCCAGCAGCACGCCGGGACGACGGGACACTGAAGCTTTCTTT. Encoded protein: CASSTPGRRDTEAFF.

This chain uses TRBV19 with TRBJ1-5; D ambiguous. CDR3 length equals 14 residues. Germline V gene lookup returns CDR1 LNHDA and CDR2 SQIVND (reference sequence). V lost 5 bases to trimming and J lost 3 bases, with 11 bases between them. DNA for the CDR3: TGTGCCAGTAGTTTTCCGGAGGACAATCAGCCCCAGCATTTT. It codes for CASSFPEDNQPQHF.

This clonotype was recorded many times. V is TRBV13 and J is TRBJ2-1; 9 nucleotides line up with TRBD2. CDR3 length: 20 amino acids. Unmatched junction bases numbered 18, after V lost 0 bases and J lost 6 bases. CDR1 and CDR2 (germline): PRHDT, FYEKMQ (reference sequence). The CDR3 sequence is CASSLGPSSLLGREGNEQFF. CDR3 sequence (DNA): TGTGCCAGCAGCTTAGGTCCCTCCTCCCTGTTAGGGCGGGAGGGCAATGAGCAGTTCTTC.

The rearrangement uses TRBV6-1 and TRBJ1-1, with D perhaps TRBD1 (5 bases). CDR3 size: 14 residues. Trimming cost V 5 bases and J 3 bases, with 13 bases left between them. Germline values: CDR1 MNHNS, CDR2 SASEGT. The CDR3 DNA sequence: TGTGCCAGCAGTCCTTGGGGGTTCGACACTGAAGCTTTCTTT. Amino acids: CASSPWGFDTEAFF.

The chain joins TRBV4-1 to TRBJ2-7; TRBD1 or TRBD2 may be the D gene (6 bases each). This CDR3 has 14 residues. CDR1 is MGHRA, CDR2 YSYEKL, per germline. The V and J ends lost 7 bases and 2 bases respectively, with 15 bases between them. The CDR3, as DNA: TGCGCCAGCACCCGGGGGCTCGGAACCTACGAGCAGTACTTC. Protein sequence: CASTRGLGTYEQYF.

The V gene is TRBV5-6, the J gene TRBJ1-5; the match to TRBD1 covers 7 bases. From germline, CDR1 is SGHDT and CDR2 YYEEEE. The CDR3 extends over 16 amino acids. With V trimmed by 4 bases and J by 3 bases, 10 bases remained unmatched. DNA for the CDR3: TGTGCCAGCAGCCTTCAAACCGGGACAGACAATCAGCCCCAGCATTTT. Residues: CASSLQTGTDNQPQHF.

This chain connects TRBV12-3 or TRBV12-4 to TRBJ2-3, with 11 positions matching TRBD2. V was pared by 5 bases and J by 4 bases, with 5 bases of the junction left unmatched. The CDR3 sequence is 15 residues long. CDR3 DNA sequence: TGTGCCAGCAGTGAATTAGCGGGAGGGCCAGATACGCAGTATTTT. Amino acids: CASSELAGGPDTQYF.

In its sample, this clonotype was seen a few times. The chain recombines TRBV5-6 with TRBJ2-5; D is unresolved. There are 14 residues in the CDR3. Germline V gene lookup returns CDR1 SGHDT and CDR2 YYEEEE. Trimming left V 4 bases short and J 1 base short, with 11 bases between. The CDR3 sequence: CASSRYGFQETQYF. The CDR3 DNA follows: TGTGCCAGCAGCCGGTACGGTTTCCAAGAGACCCAGTACTTC.

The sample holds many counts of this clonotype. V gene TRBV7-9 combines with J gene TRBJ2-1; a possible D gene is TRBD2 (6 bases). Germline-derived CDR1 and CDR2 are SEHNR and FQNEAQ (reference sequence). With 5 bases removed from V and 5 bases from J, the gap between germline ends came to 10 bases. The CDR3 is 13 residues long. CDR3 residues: CASSTGLDNEQFF. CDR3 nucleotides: TGTGCCAGCAGCACGGGACTCGACAATGAGCAGTTCTTC.

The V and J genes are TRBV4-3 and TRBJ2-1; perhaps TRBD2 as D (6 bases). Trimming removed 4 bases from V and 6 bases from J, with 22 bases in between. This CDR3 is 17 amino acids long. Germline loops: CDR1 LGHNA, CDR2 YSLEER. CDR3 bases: TGCGCCAGCAGCCTCCGCGGGCCGGGAGTCGGCACCAATGAGCAGTTCTTC. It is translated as CASSLRGPGVGTNEQFF.

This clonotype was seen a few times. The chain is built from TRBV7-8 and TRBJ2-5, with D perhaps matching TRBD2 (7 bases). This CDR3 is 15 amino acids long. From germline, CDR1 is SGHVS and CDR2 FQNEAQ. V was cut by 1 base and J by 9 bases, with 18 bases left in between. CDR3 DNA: TGTGCCAGCAGCTTAGATCCGGGGGGCCGTGGGGCCCAGTACTTC. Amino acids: CASSLDPGGRGAQYF.

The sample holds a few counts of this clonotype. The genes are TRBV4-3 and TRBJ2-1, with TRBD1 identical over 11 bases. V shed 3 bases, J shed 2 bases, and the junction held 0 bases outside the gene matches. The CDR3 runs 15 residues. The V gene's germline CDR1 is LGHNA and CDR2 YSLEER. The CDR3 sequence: CASSQGQGAYNEQFF. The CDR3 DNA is TGCGCCAGCAGCCAGGGACAGGGGGCCTACAATGAGCAGTTCTTC.

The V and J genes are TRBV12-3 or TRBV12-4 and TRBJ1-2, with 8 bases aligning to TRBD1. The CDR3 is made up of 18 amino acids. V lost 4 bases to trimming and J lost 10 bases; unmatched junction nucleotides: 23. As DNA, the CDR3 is TGTGCCAGCAGTTCCCCAGAGCGAGGCCAGGGGGCCGGATTGATCTACACCTTC. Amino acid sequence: CASSSPERGQGAGLIYTF.